The 18 T cell receptor beta chains below were found in one sample sequenced in a study of identical twins. Via MiXCR, TCRdb re-called the 5' RACE reads, giving one row per CDR3 protein. The table records approximately 630,000 distinct CDR3 sequences, roughly 7.1% of them present only once. These same records also appear under a second study, on yellow fever vaccine responses in identical twins.

The sample taken for sequencing was PBMCs. All receptors come from a woman aged 18-30 years in good health.

This clonotype was detected a few times. V and J are TRBV6-6 and TRBJ2-1; D gene unclear. The CDR3 contains 12 residues. The ends were cut back, 6 bases at V and 9 bases at J, with 12 bases in the middle. The V gene's germline CDR1 is MNHNY and CDR2 SVGAGI (reference sequence). CDR3 coding DNA: TGTGCCAGCAGCATCGCTATGGCTGAGCAGTTCTTC. Its translation is CASSIAMAEQFF.

This clonotype has more than one count but fewer than ten. The V gene is TRBV3-1, the J gene TRBJ2-3; 8 nucleotides agree with TRBD1. The CDR3 runs 17 residues. Germline-derived CDR1 and CDR2 are LGHDT and YNNKEL (reference sequence). J was trimmed by 2 bases and V by 4 bases; bases with no gene match: 11. The CDR3 loop reads CASSPSPGTGYTDTQYF. The DNA for the CDR3 is TGTGCCAGCAGCCCGAGTCCCGGGACAGGATACACAGATACGCAGTATTTT.

This clonotype was counted ten times or more. The CDR3 sequence is CSELGLGDGAQYF. CDR3 sequence (DNA): TGCAGTGAATTGGGGCTAGGGGACGGGGCCCAGTACTTC. This chain joins TRBV20-1 and TRBJ2-5, with D possibly called TRBD1 or TRBD2 (5 bases each). This CDR3 contains 13 residues. From germline, CDR1 is DFQATT and CDR2 SNEGSKA (reference sequence). Trimming cost V 7 bases and J 9 bases, with 21 bases left between them.

The CDR3 reads CASSSRDGTYEQYV. The CDR3 bases are TGTGCCAGCAGCTCCCGGGACGGAACCTACGAGCAGTACGTC. The rearrangement uses TRBV7-9 and TRBJ2-7, with D perhaps assigned TRBD1 or TRBD2 (5 bases each). The CDR3 loop spans 14 amino acids. V lost 4 bases to trimming and J lost 2 bases, with 12 bases between them. Germline-derived CDR1 and CDR2 are SEHNR and FQNEAQ (reference sequence).

This clonotype was found many times. V is TRBV5-1 and J is TRBJ2-1; D may be TRBD1 (6 bases). The CDR3 length is 16 residues. V was trimmed by 4 bases and J by 0 bases, leaving 14 bases between them. The V gene's germline CDR1 is SGHRS and CDR2 YFSETQ. DNA for the CDR3: TGCGCCAGCAGCGCCCGACAGGTTAGCTCCTACAATGAGCAGTTCTTC. Protein product: CASSARQVSSYNEQFF.

This clonotype was detected many times. This rearrangement joins TRBV29-1 to TRBJ1-4; D remains unclear. The germline V and J ends were trimmed by 1 base and 10 bases, with 16 bases remaining between them. The CDR3 has 14 amino acids. Per the germline V gene, CDR1 is SQVTM and CDR2 is ANQGSEA. The CDR3 is CSVEVEVGSGKLFF. The CDR3, as DNA: TGCAGCGTTGAAGTGGAGGTTGGTTCGGGAAAACTGTTTTTT.

This clonotype came up many times. V gene TRBV29-1 combines with J gene TRBJ1-1, with 10 positions matching TRBD1. CDR1 is SQVTM and CDR2 is ANQGSEA in the germline V gene. Trimming cost V 6 bases and J 1 base; bases outside gene matches: 11. CDR3 length: 16 residues. CDR3 protein: CSVAGDRGLANTEAFF. CDR3 coding DNA: TGCAGCGTGGCAGGGGACAGGGGACTCGCGAACACTGAAGCTTTCTTT. Supplemented by reference TRBV29-1 and TRBJ1-1, the full variable domain reads SAVISQKPSRDICQRGTSLTIQCQVDSQVTMMFWYRQQPGQSLTLIATANQGSEATYESGFVIDKFPISRPNLTFSTLTVSNMSPEDSSIYLCSVAGDRGLANTEAFFGQGTRLTVV.

This clonotype was observed many times. J is TRBJ2-5 and V is TRBV9; 13 bases are a match to TRBD2. The CDR3 totals 15 residues. Per the germline V gene, CDR1 is SGDLS and CDR2 is YYNGEE. J was trimmed by 5 bases and V by 2 bases; bases with no gene match: 3. The CDR3 nucleotides read TGTGCCAGCAGCGTCGGGACTAGCGGGGCCGAGACCCAGTACTTC. Translated, it gives CASSVGTSGAETQYF.

There are many counts of this clonotype. The chain has TRBV7-9 and TRBJ2-1; D ambiguous. Germline values: CDR1 SEHNR, CDR2 FQNEAQ (reference sequence). The CDR3 spans 13 residues. V shed 6 bases and J shed 0 bases, with 6 bases lying between them. CDR3 sequence (DNA): TGTGCCAGCAGGGCCAGCTCCTACAATGAGCAGTTCTTC. This gives the protein CASRASSYNEQFF.

This clonotype was observed many times. The V and J genes are TRBV18 and TRBJ2-3; D ambiguous. Germline loops: CDR1 KGHSH, CDR2 LQKENI. V lost 8 bases and J lost 3, with 15 bases in between. The CDR3 is 14 residues long. The CDR3 protein is CASSPPRGTDTQYF. DNA of the CDR3: TGTGCCAGCAGCCCCCCCCGAGGAACAGATACGCAGTATTTT. Variable domain in full (rest from reference TRBV18 and TRBJ2-3): NAGVMQNPRHLVRRRGQEARLRCSPMKGHSHVYWYRQLPEEGLKFMVYLQKENIIDESGMPKERFSAEFPKEGPSILRIQQVVRGDSAAYFCASSPPRGTDTQYFGPGTRLTVL.

V gene TRBV6-1 combines with J gene TRBJ2-5; possible D gene TRBD1, 6 bases. V lost 2 bases and J 1 base, leaving 14 bases between the germline ends. CDR1 is MNHNS and CDR2 is SASEGT in the germline V gene. The CDR3 runs to 16 residues. CDR3 nucleotides: TGTGCCAGCAGTGAACCTCGACAGGTGATCCAAGAGACCCAGTACTTC. Its translation: CASSEPRQVIQETQYF.

This clonotype was observed at least ten times. The chain couples TRBV5-1 to TRBJ1-5; TRBD1 is a possible D gene (5 bases). CDR3 length: 14 residues. The germline V gene has CDR1 SGHRS and CDR2 YFSETQ. The V end lost 2 bases, the J end lost 6 bases, and 12 bases lay between the germline ends. The CDR3, as DNA: TGCGCCAGCAGCTTAGCTATGGGGGGTCAGCCCCAGCATTTT. Amino acids: CASSLAMGGQPQHF.

V usage is TRBV5-1 and J usage is TRBJ2-1; D unclear. The germline gives CDR1 SGHRS, CDR2 YFSETQ. This CDR3 has 13 residues. Deletions cut 3 bases from V and 8 bases from J, with 12 bases between. This CDR3 reads CASSSISFHEQFF. The CDR3 coding sequence is TGCGCCAGCAGCTCCATAAGTTTCCATGAGCAGTTCTTC.

This chain uses TRBV7-2 with TRBJ2-2, with D hard to call. The germline V gene has CDR1 SGHTA and CDR2 FQGNSA. The CDR3 extends over 15 amino acids. Trimming took 0 bases from V and 5 from J, leaving 10 bases between them. The CDR3, as DNA: TGTGCCAGCAGCTTAGCGGGTTTAGGGACCGGGGAGCTGTTTTTT. Translated: CASSLAGLGTGELFF.

This clonotype was recorded at least ten times. The CDR3 here is CASSPNSYEQYV. The CDR3, as DNA: TGTGCCAGCTCACCTAACTCCTACGAGCAGTACGTC. V and J are TRBV18 and TRBJ2-7, with D uncertain. The germline V gene encodes CDR1 KGHSH and CDR2 LQKENI. Trimming took off 3 bases at V and 0 bases at J, with 3 bases between the two ends. The CDR3 runs to 12 residues.

Ten or more counts support this clonotype. This rearrangement joins TRBV5-1 to TRBJ1-1; D unclear. CDR3 length: 17 residues. V lost 3 bases to trimming and J lost 0 bases, with 18 bases between them. The V gene's germline CDR1 is SGHRS and CDR2 YFSETQ. CDR3 sequence (DNA): TGCGCCAGCAGCTCGAATCAATTCCCAATCATGAACACTGAAGCTTTCTTT. Residues: CASSSNQFPIMNTEAFF.

The rearrangement joins TRBV7-8 to TRBJ2-5; D call uncertain. V lost 6 bases to trimming and J lost 2 bases, with 16 bases between them. CDR3 length: 15 amino acids. In germline, CDR1 is SGHVS, CDR2 FQNEAQ. The CDR3 DNA reads as TGTGCCAGCAGTCTTTGGGGAAGCCCACAAGAGACCCAGTACTTC. It encodes CASSLWGSPQETQYF.

This clonotype has just a few counts. The chain is built from TRBV29-1 and TRBJ2-1; D gene uncertain. The V end lost 4 bases, the J end lost 2 bases, and 12 bases lay between the germline ends. This CDR3 has 14 amino acids. CDR1 is SQVTM, CDR2 ANQGSEA, per germline. In nucleotides, the CDR3 is TGCAGCGTTGCCCAGAGATTAGCCTACAATGAGCAGTTCTTC. Protein product: CSVAQRLAYNEQFF.